Shown below are 28 T cell receptor beta chains from a single sample sequenced in a study of T cell repertoires in cytomegalovirus infection. TCRdb recomputed calls from the reads with MiXCR, one row per CDR3 protein. The table shows about 400,000 distinct CDR3 sequences, with 15% to 20% occurring only once. The specimen was PBMCs. The receptors stem from a human donor in good health (CMV status not recorded). Some clones in this sample may be carry-over from other donors' samples.

This clonotype was found a few times. This chain uses TRBV10-3 with TRBJ2-3; D uncertain. Per germline, CDR1 ENHRY and CDR2 SYGVKD. This CDR3 has 13 residues. The V and J ends lost 4 bases and 6 bases respectively, with 11 bases between them. As DNA, the CDR3 is TGTGCCATCAGTGCGAGTCCTATGGATACGCAGTATTTT. It translates to CAISASPMDTQYF.

V is TRBV19 and J is TRBJ2-2, with 9 bases identical to TRBD1. Germline CDR1 is LNHDA and CDR2 is SQIVND (reference sequence). This CDR3 spans 16 amino acids. V lost 7 bases, J lost 0 bases, and 6 bases stayed unmatched. The DNA for the CDR3 is TGTGCCAGTACGGACAGGGGAGGCCCGAACACCGGGGAGCTGTTTTTT. Amino acid sequence: CASTDRGGPNTGELFF.

The genes are TRBV10-3 and TRBJ2-3, with 7 bases identical to TRBD2. Trimming at V came to 0 bases and at J to 14 bases, leaving 11 bases not matched to a gene. The CDR3 extends over 14 amino acids. Germline V CDR1 and CDR2: ENHRY, SYGVKD. CDR3 region: CAISESLGTTMVYF. The CDR3, as DNA: TGTGCCATCAGTGAGTCACTTGGGACTACCATGGTGTATTTT.

This chain uses TRBV6-6 with TRBJ1-1; D is unclear. CDR1 and CDR2 from the germline V gene are MNHNY and SVGAGI (reference sequence). This CDR3 is built from 13 residues. V lost 5 bases and J lost 8, with 15 bases in between. CDR3 DNA sequence: TGTGCCAGCAGTCCCCATACAGCGCGAGAAGCTTTCTTT. Translating gives CASSPHTAREAFF.

This clonotype was seen at least ten times. This chain connects TRBV7-2 to TRBJ2-3; 8 positions agree with TRBD1. Trimming took 5 bases from V and 2 from J; bases not matched to a gene: 6. The germline V gene encodes CDR1 SGHTA and CDR2 FQGNSA. The CDR3 length is 15 residues. This chain's CDR3 is CASSIRGQVTDTQYF. CDR3 bases: TGTGCCAGCAGCATTCGGGGACAGGTCACAGATACGCAGTATTTT.

This clonotype was recorded many times. The gene calls are TRBV7-2 and TRBJ1-5, with D possibly TRBD1 on 5 matching bases. Trimming removed 5 bases from V and 9 bases from J, with 20 bases in between. CDR1 SGHTA and CDR2 FQGNSA come from the germline V gene. The length of the CDR3 is 15 residues. The CDR3 protein is CASSPLAVGAGPQHF. The DNA for the CDR3 is TGTGCCAGCAGCCCCTTGGCGGTAGGGGCAGGGCCCCAGCATTTT. Drawing the rest from reference TRBV7-2 and TRBJ1-5, the complete variable domain is GAGVSQSPSNKVTEKGKDVELRCDPISGHTALYWYRQSLGQGLEFLIYFQGNSAPDKSGLPSDRFSAERTGGSVSTLTIQRTQQEDSAVYLCASSPLAVGAGPQHFGDGTRLSIL.

This clonotype was observed a handful of times. In DNA, the CDR3 is TGCAGTGGACGACTAGCGGGGAAAAACACAGATACGCAGTATTTT. Amino acids: CSGRLAGKNTDTQYF. V and J are TRBV20-1 and TRBJ2-3, with TRBD2 identical over 11 bases. The CDR3 has 15 residues. From germline, CDR1 is DFQATT and CDR2 SNEGSKA (reference sequence). Losses at the gene ends were 7 bases for V and 2 bases for J; bases not matched to a gene: 8.

This chain connects TRBV5-5 to TRBJ2-5; D might be TRBD1 or TRBD2, each matching 6 bases. Germline V gives CDR1 SGHKS, CDR2 YYEKEE (reference sequence). With 5 bases removed from V and 5 bases from J, the gap between germline ends came to 19 bases. There are 15 residues in the CDR3. DNA of the CDR3: TGTGCCAGCAGTCTTGACGGGGGCAGGTGGGAGACCCAGTACTTC. Its translation: CASSLDGGRWETQYF.

This clonotype was counted at least ten times. The V gene is TRBV19, the J gene TRBJ2-3; D remains unclear. The V gene lost 4 bases and the J gene lost 0 bases, with 8 bases spanning the gap. The CDR3 runs to 14 residues. In germline, CDR1 is LNHDA, CDR2 SQIVND (reference sequence). The CDR3 sequence is CASSSGASTDTQYF. CDR3 DNA sequence: TGTGCCAGTAGTAGCGGAGCGAGCACAGATACGCAGTATTTT.

This clonotype was counted a few times. This chain uses TRBV7-9 with TRBJ1-1; D gene unclear. Germline lookup yields CDR1 SEHNR and CDR2 FQNEAQ (reference sequence). CDR3 length: 13 residues. V gave up 6 bases and J gave up 9 bases, with 17 bases separating them. The CDR3 sequence is CASREADLPKAFF. CDR3 coding DNA: TGTGCCAGCAGGGAAGCGGATCTCCCCAAAGCTTTCTTT.

As regards this clonotype: A read error may account for a junction end that differs from germline. V and J are TRBV28 and TRBJ2-7; D may be TRBD2 (5 bases). Germline V gene sequence: CDR1 MDHEN, CDR2 SYDVKM. The CDR3 consists of 13 residues. The CDR3 coding sequence is TGTGCCAGCAGTTTATACGGGATCTACGGGCAGTACTTC. Translated, it gives CASSLYGIYGQYF.

The chain combines TRBV19 with TRBJ1-2; the match to TRBD1 covers 8 bases. Germline loops: CDR1 LNHDA, CDR2 SQIVND (reference sequence). The CDR3 extends over 16 amino acids. The V segment lost 6 bases and the J segment 4 bases; nucleotides outside the gene matches: 13. CDR3 residues: CASSSPGQARGYGYTF. In DNA, the CDR3 is TGTGCCAGTAGCAGCCCGGGACAGGCCCGAGGCTATGGCTACACCTTC.

The sample holds many counts of this clonotype. This chain links TRBV12-3 or TRBV12-4 with TRBJ1-3; D not resolved. The CDR3 extends over 13 amino acids. V was trimmed by 7 bases and J by 6 bases, leaving 13 bases between them. CDR3 nucleotides: TGTGCCAGCAAATTGTTTGTCGAAAACACCATATATTTT. Encoded protein: CASKLFVENTIYF.

In DNA form, the CDR3 reads TGTGCCAGCAGCTTTTTGCCCGGGAGCACAGATACGCAGTATTTT. It specifies CASSFLPGSTDTQYF. The chain joins TRBV5-6 to TRBJ2-3; D is undetermined. Germline V lookup: CDR1 SGHDT, CDR2 YYEEEE. Trimming removed 2 bases from V and 0 bases from J, with 10 bases in between. The length of the CDR3 is 15 residues.

This clonotype was recorded many times. V is TRBV7-2 and J is TRBJ1-5; no clear D. The germline V gene encodes CDR1 SGHTA and CDR2 FQGNSA. This CDR3 has 13 amino acids. V was pared by 5 bases and J by 4 bases, with 9 bases between. The CDR3: CASSPFSNQPQHF. As DNA, the CDR3 is TGTGCCAGCAGCCCGTTTTCTAATCAGCCCCAGCATTTT.

The chain has TRBV7-9 and TRBJ1-1, with 8 nucleotides matching TRBD1. V trimming: 5 bases; J trimming: 0 bases; junction bases outside the gene matches: 5. The CDR3 totals 15 residues. CDR1 is SEHNR and CDR2 is FQNEAQ in the germline V gene (reference sequence). CDR3 DNA sequence: TGTGCCAGCAGCGCGGGGACAGGATTGAACACTGAAGCTTTCTTT. It specifies CASSAGTGLNTEAFF.

This clonotype was picked up many times. The chain is built from TRBV7-2 and TRBJ2-1, with D unresolved. The CDR3 sequence is 12 residues long. Germline CDR1 reads SGHTA; CDR2 reads FQGNSA. Trimming cost V 4 bases and J 4 bases, with 5 bases left between them. The CDR3 here is CASSWDYNEQFF. In DNA, the CDR3 is TGTGCCAGCAGCTGGGATTACAATGAGCAGTTCTTC.

Only a few counts were recorded for this clonotype. The chain is built from TRBV7-8 and TRBJ2-3; D unclear. V lost 3 bases, J lost 4 bases, and 5 bases lay in between. The CDR3 totals 12 residues. Germline CDR1 reads SGHVS; CDR2 reads FQNEAQ. CDR3 residues: CASSFWPDTQYF. The CDR3 DNA follows: TGTGCCAGCAGCTTCTGGCCAGATACGCAGTATTTT. The complete variable domain, with remaining parts taken from reference TRBV7-8 and TRBJ2-3, reads GAGVSQSPRYKVAKRGQDVALRCDPISGHVSLFWYQQALGQGPEFLTYFQNEAQLDKSGLPSDRFFAERPEGSVSTLKIQRTQQEDSAVYLCASSFWPDTQYFGPGTRLTVL.

This clonotype was counted a few times. V is TRBV2 and J is TRBJ1-2; possible D gene TRBD1, 6 bases. Germline CDR1 and CDR2: SNHLY and FYNNEI. The germline V and J ends were trimmed by 4 bases and 7 bases, with 19 bases remaining between them. There are 15 residues in the CDR3. CDR3 bases: TGTGCCAGCAGTGCGTTTGCAGGGGATTTAGGTGGCTACACCTTC. It translates to CASSAFAGDLGGYTF.

This clonotype has a handful of counts. This chain links TRBV7-9 with TRBJ1-2, with D possibly being TRBD1 (5 bases). V gave up 0 bases and J gave up 6 bases, with 11 bases separating them. CDR3 size: 14 residues. Per the germline V gene, CDR1 is SEHNR and CDR2 is FQNEAQ (reference sequence). This chain's CDR3 is CASSLAPQGDGYTF. In DNA form, the CDR3 reads TGTGCCAGCAGCTTAGCGCCGCAGGGTGATGGCTACACCTTC.

This clonotype was found many times. The chain joins TRBV20-1 to TRBJ2-1; D unclear. Germline-derived CDR1 and CDR2 are DFQATT and SNEGSKA (reference sequence). Deletions cut 2 bases from V and 0 bases from J, with 8 bases between. The CDR3 extends over 14 amino acids. The CDR3 is CSARSLSSYNEQFF. The CDR3 DNA follows: TGCAGTGCTAGAAGTCTGAGCTCCTACAATGAGCAGTTCTTC.

This clonotype was detected many times. The chain links TRBV11-2 to TRBJ1-1; D uncertain. Trimming pared 3 bases from V and 7 bases from J, leaving 9 bases between. The CDR3 is made up of 12 amino acids. CDR1 SGHAT and CDR2 FQNNGV come from the germline V gene. CDR3 loop: CASSLERNEAFF. The CDR3 nucleotides are TGTGCCAGCAGCTTGGAAAGAAATGAAGCTTTCTTT.

V and J are TRBV11-2 and TRBJ2-7; D may match TRBD1 or TRBD2 (5 bases each). Trimming pared 8 bases from V and 0 bases from J, leaving 17 bases between. The germline CDR1 and CDR2 sequences are SGHAT and FQNNGV. There are 15 residues in the CDR3. Here the CDR3 reads CASGGREGSSYEQYF. CDR3 nucleotide sequence: TGTGCCAGCGGAGGTCGTGAGGGGAGCTCCTACGAGCAGTACTTC.

The V and J genes are TRBV2 and TRBJ1-6, with D possibly TRBD1 on 6 matching bases. Trimming cost V 8 bases and J 10 bases, with 15 bases left between them. CDR3 size: 13 residues. The germline V gene encodes CDR1 SNHLY and CDR2 FYNNEI. In DNA form, the CDR3 reads TGTGCCAGCTCCCCAGGGGTTTGGTCACCCCTCCACTTT. It encodes CASSPGVWSPLHF.

This clonotype was picked up a small number of times. The chain joins TRBV24-1 to TRBJ2-1; 11 nucleotides match TRBD2. The V gene's germline CDR1 is KGHDR and CDR2 SFDVKD. V trimming: 4 bases; J trimming: 5 bases; junction bases outside the gene matches: 6. CDR3 length: 16 residues. CDR3 residues: CATSDFRTSGHNEQFF. The CDR3 DNA sequence: TGTGCCACCAGTGACTTCCGGACTAGCGGGCACAATGAGCAGTTCTTC.

This clonotype was counted between two and nine times. This rearrangement joins TRBV29-1 to TRBJ2-5, with 7 bases identical to TRBD1. With 6 bases clipped from V and 7 bases from J, the junction kept 17 bases outside the gene matches. The V gene's germline CDR1 is SQVTM and CDR2 ANQGSEA. The CDR3 extends over 15 amino acids. CDR3 amino acids: CSVDYGTARPGTQYF. CDR3 in DNA: TGCAGCGTAGATTACGGGACAGCCAGGCCTGGGACCCAGTACTTC.

Regarding this clonotype: Germline is not matched at one junction end, which may reflect a read error. The chain carries TRBV6-2 or TRBV6-3 and TRBJ2-5; D remains unclear. Looked up from germline, CDR1 is MNHEY and CDR2 is SVGEGT. The length of the CDR3 is 12 residues. The chain's CDR3 is CARSWNGETQYF. The CDR3 DNA reads TGTGCCCGCAGTTGGAACGGAGAGACCCAGTACTTC.

The chain joins TRBV12-5 to TRBJ2-3, with D unresolved. Germline V gene data show CDR1 as LGHNT and CDR2 as FRNRAP. Trimming removed 5 bases at V and 8 bases at J, with 14 bases between. This CDR3 is 13 amino acids long. The chain's CDR3 is CASGPPPWGTQYF. The CDR3 DNA follows: TGTGCTAGTGGTCCCCCCCCCTGGGGTACGCAGTATTTT. Based on the CDR3 plus reference TRBV12-5 and TRBJ2-3, the full variable domain is DARVTQTPRHKVTEMGQEVTMRCQPILGHNTVFWYRQTMMQGLELLAYFRNRAPLDDSGMPKDRFSAEMPDATLATLKIQPSEPRDSAVYFCASGPPPWGTQYFGPGTRLTVL.